Listed below are T cell receptor beta chains from one sample, sequenced in a study of blood T cell repertoires in COVID-19. Clones were sequenced by immunoSEQ multiplex PCR, and TCRdb holds only the in-frame ones, with some missing. The sample consists of about 320,000 clones, approximately 88% of them appearing once. The specimen sequenced was peripheral blood. Source of these receptors: a man younger than 35 who had recovered from COVID-19. Each CDR3 is given with its conserved first and last residue. The D gene is left open where the match is weak. The size of a clone is reported for some rows only, either as once, few or many, or as a class for expanded clones.

j_gene,abundance,v_gene,d_gene,CDR3aa,CDR3nt
TRBJ2-7,NA,TRBV7-9,TRBD1,CASSNLLPTGYEQYF,TGTGCCAGCAGCAATTTACTCCCGACAGGGTACGAGCAGTACTTC
TRBJ2-7,NA,TRBV7-6,TRBD1,CASSSESGGEQYF,TGTGCCAGCAGCTCCGAATCAGGGGGTGAGCAGTACTTC
TRBJ1-2,NA,TRBV6-5,NA,CGCGILNYGYTF,TGTGGTTGCGGAATTCTTAACTATGGCTACACCTTC
TRBJ2-3,few,TRBV18,NA,CASSQTGASTDTQYF,TGTGCCAGCTCACAGACGGGTGCTAGCACAGATACGCAGTATTTT
TRBJ2-6,NA,TRBV7-2,TRBD1,CASSRTGQGANVLTF,TGTGCCAGCAGCAGGACGGGACAGGGGGCCAACGTCCTGACTTTC
TRBJ2-3,few,TRBV7-2,TRBD2,CASSAGLVTDTQYF,TGTGCCAGCAGCGCTGGACTAGTCACAGATACGCAGTATTTT
TRBJ2-3,NA,TRBV5-1,TRBD1,CASRPGTGTDTQYF,TGCGCCAGCAGACCCGGGACAGGGACAGATACGCAGTATTTT
TRBJ1-3,NA,TRBV7-2,NA,CASSPYRTAYNSGNTIYF,TGTGCCAGCAGCCCCTATCGCACAGCATATAACTCTGGAAACACCATATATTTT
TRBJ1-1,NA,TRBV9,TRBD1,CASSVGQGGPEAFF,TGTGCCAGCAGCGTAGGACAGGGCGGTCCCGAAGCTTTCTTT
TRBJ1-1,NA,TRBV3-1/TRBV3-2,NA,CASSQDGGAFF,TGTGCCAGCAGCCAAGACGGGGGAGCTTTCTTT
TRBJ2-1,NA,TRBV24-1,NA,CATSDPDSYNNEQFF,TGTGCCACCAGTGACCCGGACTCCTATAACAATGAGCAGTTCTTC
TRBJ1-2,NA,TRBV3-1/TRBV3-2,NA,CASSQDQFTNYGYTF,TGTGCCAGCAGCCAAGACCAGTTCACTAACTATGGCTACACCTTC
TRBJ2-1,NA,TRBV6-6,NA,CASSYLMGAEQFF,TGTGCCAGCAGTTACCTCATGGGGGCTGAGCAGTTCTTC